The 13 T cell receptor beta chains below all came from one sample that was sequenced in a study of a mutant IDH1 vaccine in newly diagnosed glioma. Sequencing used immunoSEQ multiplex PCR; TCRdb keeps in-frame clones, though not all of them. The table lists 20,000 to 25,000 clones, approximately 85% of them singletons, with 5.4% in the top ten. Stated time point: baseline, week 1 (first vaccination visit). Treatment given: pre-vaccination baseline after standard-of-care therapy. The source was PBMCs, collected from a glioma patient treated with radiotherapy, temozolomide or both. All receptors come from a man in his forties with glioma.

V is TRBV7-6 and J is TRBJ2-5; the D gene is possibly TRBD2 (6 bases). V shed 0 bases and J shed 5 bases, with 19 bases lying between them. The CDR3 loop spans 17 amino acids. Germline V gives CDR1 SGHVS, CDR2 FNYEAQ. CDR3 residues: CASSLAQGLRGLETQYF. In nucleotides, the CDR3 is TGTGCCAGCAGCTTAGCGCAGGGTTTACGGGGGTTGGAGACCCAGTACTTC.

This chain links TRBV7-6 with TRBJ1-5; 9 bases match TRBD1. The CDR3 is 16 residues long. Trimming removed 1 base from V and 4 bases from J; junction bases left unmatched: 5. Germline V gene lookup returns CDR1 SGHVS and CDR2 FNYEAQ. This CDR3 reads CASSLGQGVSNQPQHF. The CDR3 DNA reads as TGTGCCAGCAGCTTAGGACAGGGGGTATCGAATCAGCCCCAGCATTTT.

The chain has TRBV6-1 and TRBJ2-7; TRBD1 is a possible D gene (6 bases). This CDR3 has 13 amino acids. From germline, CDR1 is MNHNS and CDR2 SASEGT. V gave up 6 bases and J gave up 2 bases, with 11 bases separating them. The CDR3 sequence: CASSPGTTYEQYV. CDR3 nucleotides: TGTGCCAGCAGCCCCGGGACAACCTACGAGCAGTACGTC.

This chain uses TRBV6-1 with TRBJ2-3, with TRBD2 matching over 8 bases. Germline CDR1 MNHNS, CDR2 SASEGT. Trimming removed 6 bases from V and 0 bases from J; junction bases left unmatched: 2. The CDR3 has 14 residues. CDR3 residues: CASRIAGSTDTQYF. The CDR3, as DNA: TGTGCCAGCAGAATAGCGGGGAGCACAGATACGCAGTATTTT.

The V and J genes are TRBV5-1 and TRBJ1-6; a weak D match, TRBD1 (6 bases). V was trimmed by 4 bases and J by 16 bases, leaving 21 bases between them. Germline V gene lookup returns CDR1 SGHRS and CDR2 YFSETQ. The CDR3 runs to 14 residues. The CDR3 coding sequence is TGCGCCAGCAGCGGTCAGGGGTCTTCCGGCAGACTCCACTTT. It encodes CASSGQGSSGRLHF.

This clone was observed a handful of times. The chain carries TRBV6-4 and TRBJ1-1, with D possibly being TRBD1 (6 bases). From germline, CDR1 is MRHNA and CDR2 SNTAGT. The CDR3 consists of 14 residues. Trimming took 2 bases from V and 1 from J, leaving 8 bases between them. The CDR3 sequence: CASSDTDRNTEAFF. The CDR3 nucleotides are TGTGCCAGCAGTGACACGGACAGGAACACTGAAGCTTTCTTT.

This chain links TRBV18 with TRBJ1-1; D perhaps matches TRBD1 (5 bases). The ends were cut back, 2 bases at V and 6 bases at J, with 10 bases in the middle. The CDR3 is made up of 13 amino acids. CDR1 is KGHSH, CDR2 LQKENI, per germline. CDR3 sequence (DNA): TGTGCCAGCTCACCATCGGGGCAGCCTGAAGCTTTCTTT. Translating gives CASSPSGQPEAFF.

The chain combines TRBV5-1 with TRBJ1-3; D is undetermined. There are 15 residues in the CDR3. V was pared by 4 bases and J by 0 bases, with 11 bases between. In germline, CDR1 is SGHRS, CDR2 YFSETQ. The CDR3 DNA reads as TGCGCCAGCAGCCCCTCAGAGGCCTCTGGAAACACCATATATTTT. It translates to CASSPSEASGNTIYF.

V usage is TRBV25-1 and J usage is TRBJ2-7, with 8 bases matching TRBD1. The CDR3 length is 16 residues. Germline V CDR1 and CDR2: MGHDK, SYGVNS. V trimming: 0 bases; J trimming: 6 bases; junction bases outside the gene matches: 10. This CDR3 reads CASSEYKAGQGSEQYF. Written as DNA, the CDR3 is TGTGCCAGCAGTGAATATAAGGCCGGACAGGGATCCGAGCAGTACTTC.

The rearrangement joins TRBV5-1 to TRBJ1-2; possibly TRBD1 for D (6 bases). V lost 0 bases and J lost 4, with 10 bases in between. This CDR3 contains 14 residues. CDR1 is SGHRS and CDR2 is YFSETQ in the germline V gene. CDR3 residues: CASSLDRELYGYTF. CDR3 bases: TGCGCCAGCAGCTTGGACAGGGAACTCTATGGCTACACCTTC.

The chain carries TRBV29-1 and TRBJ1-2; a possible D gene is TRBD1 (6 bases). The CDR3 spans 13 residues. V was shortened by 5 bases and J by 8 bases, with 18 bases between the two germline ends. Germline CDR1 and CDR2: SQVTM and ANQGSEA. The CDR3 DNA follows: TGCAGCGTTCATGAGAACAGGGCCTTCGGCTACACCTTC. Amino acids: CSVHENRAFGYTF.

V usage is TRBV6-1 and J usage is TRBJ1-3; unclear D gene. Germline lookup yields CDR1 MNHNS and CDR2 SASEGT. The CDR3 is 15 residues long. V shed 10 bases and J shed 1 base, with 17 bases lying between them. In DNA, the CDR3 is TGTGCCACCCGCGTTCAGGATTCGTCTGGAAACACCATATATTTT. As protein: CATRVQDSSGNTIYF.

This clone was observed once. The rearrangement uses TRBV7-9 and TRBJ2-1; TRBD2 matches at 7 bases. The CDR3 spans 16 residues. The V gene end was trimmed by 5 bases and the J gene end by 6 bases; junction bases not matched to a gene: 13. Looked up from germline, CDR1 is SEHNR and CDR2 is FQNEAQ (reference sequence). CDR3 in DNA: TGTGCCAGCAGCCCAATGACTAGCTATGGGACCAATGAGCAGTTCTTC. Amino acid sequence: CASSPMTSYGTNEQFF.